The TCR beta chain under discussion was sequenced for a study of blood T cell repertoires in COVID-19. Study-level information: The United States, Italy and Spain provided the acute and convalescent COVID-19 samples. PBMCs, B-cell-depleted T cells, or T cells provided the cDNA or gDNA that made up the material.

Which cohort a participant joined came from the clinical history participants gave. The CDR3 consists of 14 residues. With V trimmed by 10 bases and J by 8 bases, 15 bases remained unmatched. In the original analysis: Nucleated cell counts were estimated from reference gene primer amplification. Clones were sequenced by immunoSEQ multiplex PCR, and TCRdb holds only the in-frame ones, with some missing. That table supplies the V and J calls and clone size; D and trimming were determined from the DNA. The repertoire holds approximately 250,000 clones, with approximately 90% as singletons. This chain uses TRBV5-3 with TRBJ2-1; TRBD2 agrees at 7 bases. TRBV5-3 is an ORF, and what it does is uncertain. The TCR originated in a woman in her twenties or thirties with acute COVID-19. The sequenced sample consisted of PBMCs or T cells enriched from blood (not recorded which). The chain's CDR3 is CAPKGTGGKYEQFF. In nucleotides, the CDR3 is TGTGCCCCTAAAGGTACGGGAGGTAAGTATGAGCAGTTCTTC.